A single sample gave rise to the 2 T cell receptor beta chains below, sequenced in a study of shared clonotypes between healthy human individuals. Sequencing used immunoSEQ multiplex PCR; TCRdb keeps in-frame clones, though not all of them. The repertoire holds over 2 million clones, with around 90% as singletons. Sequenced material: naive CD4+ T cells from PBMCs. Documented subset: CD45RA+ positively selected. The receptors shown here come from a man aged 18 to 29 in good health. Some clones in this sample may be carry-over from other donors' samples.

The chain couples TRBV6-5 to TRBJ2-1; D may match TRBD1 or TRBD2 (5 bases each). This CDR3 is 13 amino acids long. Trimming pared 2 bases from V and 10 bases from J, leaving 12 bases between. CDR1 is MNHEY and CDR2 is SVGAGI in the germline V gene. CDR3 DNA sequence: TGTGCCAGCAGTTACCCCGGGACGCGGGAGCAGTTCTTC. Translation gives CASSYPGTREQFF.

This chain uses TRBV27 with TRBJ1-2; D not certain. The CDR3 is made up of 14 amino acids. Germline V gives CDR1 MNHEY, CDR2 SMNVEV (reference sequence). The ends were cut back, 4 bases at V and 3 bases at J, with 12 bases in the middle. This CDR3 reads CASSSAGADYGYTF. The CDR3, as DNA: TGTGCCAGCAGTTCCGCAGGAGCAGACTATGGCTACACCTTC.